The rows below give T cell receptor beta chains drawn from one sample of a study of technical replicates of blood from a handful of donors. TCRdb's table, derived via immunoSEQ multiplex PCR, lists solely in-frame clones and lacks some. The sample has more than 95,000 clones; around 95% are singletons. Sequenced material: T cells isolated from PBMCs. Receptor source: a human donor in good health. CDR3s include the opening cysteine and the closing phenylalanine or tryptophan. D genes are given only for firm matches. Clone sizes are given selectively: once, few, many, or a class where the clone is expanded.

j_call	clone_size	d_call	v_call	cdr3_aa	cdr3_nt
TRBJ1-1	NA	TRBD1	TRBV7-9	CASSIRDREEENTEAFF	TGTGCCAGCAGCATAAGGGACAGGGAAGAGGAGAACACTGAGGCTTTCTTT
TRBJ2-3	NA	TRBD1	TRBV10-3	CAISLTGTVDTQYF	TGTGCCATCAGTCTGACAGGGACCGTAGATACGCAGTATTTT
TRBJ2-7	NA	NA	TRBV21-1	CASRTRRSYEQYF	TGTGCCAGCCGAACTAGGCGCTCCTACGAGCAGTACTTC
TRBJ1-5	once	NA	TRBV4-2	CASSQYQGSQPQHF	TGTGCCAGCAGCCAATATCAGGGCTCGCAGCCCCAGCATTTT
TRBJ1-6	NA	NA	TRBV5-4	CASSLNRGADSPLHF	TGTGCCAGCAGCTTGAATCGGGGGGCAGATTCACCCCTCCACTTT
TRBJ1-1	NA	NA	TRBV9	CASSVGREFPEAFF	TGTGCCAGCAGCGTAGGTAGGGAGTTTCCTGAAGCTTTCTTT
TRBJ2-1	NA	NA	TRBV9	CASSPLPSPSYNEQFF	TGTGCCAGCAGCCCCCTCCCTTCTCCCTCCTACAATGAGCAGTTCTTC
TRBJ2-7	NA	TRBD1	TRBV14	CASSLVTGLGDEQYF	TGTGCCAGCAGCCTCGTGACAGGGCTAGGCGACGAGCAGTACTTC
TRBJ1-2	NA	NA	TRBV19	CASSAMKEAPAYGYTF	TGTGCCAGTAGTGCCATGAAGGAGGCGCCGGCCTATGGCTACACCTTC
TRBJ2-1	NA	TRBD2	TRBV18	CASSPASGKAYNEQFF	TGTGCCAGCTCACCGGCCAGCGGGAAGGCTTACAATGAGCAGTTCTTC
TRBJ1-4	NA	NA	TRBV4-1	CASSQPTRDTQLLFF	TGCGCCAGCAGCCAACCGACCCGGGACACCCAGCTCCTGTTTTTT
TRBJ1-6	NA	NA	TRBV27	CASRGYLGGNSPLHF	TGTGCCAGCAGGGGATATCTTGGGGGCAATTCACCCCTCCACTTT
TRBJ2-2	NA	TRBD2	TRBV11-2	CASTKPPGGLSTGELFF	TGTGCCAGCACTAAACCCCCGGGGGGTTTGAGCACCGGGGAGCTGTTTTTT
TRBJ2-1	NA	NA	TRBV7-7	CASSSTRAESYNEQFF	TGTGCCAGCAGCTCCACACGAGCGGAATCCTACAATGAGCAGTTCTTC
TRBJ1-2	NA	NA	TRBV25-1	CASMGDTGYGYTF	TGTGCCAGCATGGGGGACACAGGTTATGGCTACACCTTC
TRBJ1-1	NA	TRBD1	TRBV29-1	CSAYSGTGVTEAFF	TGCAGCGCCTATTCCGGGACAGGGGTGACTGAAGCTTTCTTT
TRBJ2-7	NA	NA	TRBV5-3	CARSFNEQYF	TGTGCCAGAAGCTTTAACGAGCAGTACTTC
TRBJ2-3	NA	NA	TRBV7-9	CASSLMATSTQYF	TGTGCCAGCAGCTTAATGGCAACCTCTACGCAGTATTTT
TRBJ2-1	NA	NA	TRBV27	CASRRAGYNEQFF	TGTGCCAGCAGGAGGGCCGGCTACAATGAGCAGTTCTTC
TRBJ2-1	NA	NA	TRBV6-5	CASSYGANWGDEQFF	TGTGCCAGCAGTTACGGGGCTAATTGGGGCGATGAGCAGTTCTTC
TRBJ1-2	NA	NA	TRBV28	CASSISQNYGYTF	TGTGCCAGCAGCATATCACAGAACTATGGCTACACCTTC
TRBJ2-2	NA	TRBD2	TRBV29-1	CSVWASGSTGELFF	TGCAGCGTTTGGGCTAGCGGGAGTACCGGGGAGCTGTTTTTT
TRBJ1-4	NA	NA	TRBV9	CASSARQDEKLFF	TGTGCCAGCAGCGCCCGACAGGATGAAAAACTGTTTTTT
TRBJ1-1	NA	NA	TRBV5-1	CASSLAGGGNTEAFF	TGCGCCAGCAGCTTGGCCGGGGGGGGTAACACTGAAGCTTTCTTT
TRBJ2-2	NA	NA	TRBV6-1	CASTRRGQNTGELFF	TGTGCCAGCACCCGAAGGGGCCAAAACACCGGGGAGCTGTTTTTT
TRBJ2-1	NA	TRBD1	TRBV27	CASSQTDPDRDTGEQFF	TGTGCCAGCAGTCAAACGGACCCGGACAGGGATACCGGTGAGCAGTTCTTC
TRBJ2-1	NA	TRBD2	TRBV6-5	CASSHGEGSYNEQFF	TGTGCCAGCAGCCACGGGGAGGGCTCCTACAATGAGCAGTTCTTC
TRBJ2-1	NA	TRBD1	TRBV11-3	CASSSPDRVVNEQFF	TGTGCCAGCAGCTCCCCGGACAGGGTCGTCAATGAGCAGTTCTTC
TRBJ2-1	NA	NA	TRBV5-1	CASSLAGTGFPSGSPALGNEQFF	TGCGCCAGCAGCTTGGCCGGGACAGGGTTTCCTAGCGGGAGTCCCGCGTTGGGCAATGAGCAGTTCTTC
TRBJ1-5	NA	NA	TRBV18	CASSPGHYSNQPQHF	TGTGCCAGCTCACCAGGACATTATAGCAATCAGCCCCAGCATTTT
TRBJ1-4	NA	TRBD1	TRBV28	CASSGWGQGPYNEKLFF	TGTGCCAGCAGCGGGTGGGGACAGGGGCCCTATAATGAAAAACTGTTTTTT
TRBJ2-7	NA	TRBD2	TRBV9	CASSPGLAGGKTTNF	TGTGCCAGCAGCCCGGGACTAGCGGGGGGAAAAACTACTAACTTC
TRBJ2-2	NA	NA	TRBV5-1	CASSLEPTESGELFF	TGCGCCAGCAGCCTCGAACCGACAGAGTCCGGGGAGCTGTTTTTT
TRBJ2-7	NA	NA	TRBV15	CATSRAAGGYEQYF	TGTGCCACCAGCAGAGCGGCGGGCGGCTACGAGCAGTACTTC
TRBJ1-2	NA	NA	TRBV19	CASRSAWGPPLSHGYTF	TGTGCCAGTAGGTCCGCCTGGGGGCCACCCTTATCGCATGGCTACACCTTC
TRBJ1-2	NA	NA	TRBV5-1	CASSNRTAYGYTF	TGCGCCAGCAGCAATCGGACAGCCTATGGCTACACCTTC
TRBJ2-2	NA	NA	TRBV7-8	CASSLPRWRKEGTGELFF	TGTGCCAGCAGCTTACCCCGCTGGCGGAAGGAGGGCACCGGGGAGCTGTTTTTT
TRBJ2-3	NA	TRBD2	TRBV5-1	CASRSGLVSTDTQYF	TGCGCCAGCAGATCGGGACTAGTTAGCACAGATACGCAGTATTTT
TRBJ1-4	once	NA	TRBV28	CASSLWSPGLNEKLFF	TGTGCCAGCAGTTTATGGTCCCCGGGACTAAATGAAAAACTGTTTTTT
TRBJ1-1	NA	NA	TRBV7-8	CASSLRQFMNTEAFF	TGTGCCAGCAGCTTGAGACAGTTCATGAACACTGAAGCTTTCTTT
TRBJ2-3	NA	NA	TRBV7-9	CASSMRSTSTDTQYF	TGTGCCAGCAGCATGAGGAGCACCAGCACAGATACGCAGTATTTT
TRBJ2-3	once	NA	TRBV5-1	CASSLGRADTQYF	TGCGCCAGCAGCTTAGGTCGGGCAGATACGCAGTATTTT
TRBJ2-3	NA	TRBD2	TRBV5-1	CASSLYTGGSTDTQYF	TGCGCCAGCAGCTTGTATACGGGAGGAAGCACAGATACGCAGTATTTT
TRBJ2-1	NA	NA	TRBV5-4	CASSLAAGLQFF	TGTGCCAGCAGCTTGGCGGCAGGGTTGCAGTTCTTC
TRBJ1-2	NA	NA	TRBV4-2	CASSQDLQVYGYGYTF	TGTGCCAGCAGCCAAGATTTACAGGTCTACGGGTATGGCTACACCTTC
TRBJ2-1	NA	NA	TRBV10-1	CASSDLWSARGGEQFF	TGCGCCAGCAGTGATCTTTGGTCCGCTAGGGGCGGTGAGCAGTTCTTC
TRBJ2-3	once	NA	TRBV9	CASSQSDHTRAGGTDTQYF	TGTGCCAGCAGCCAATCAGACCATACTAGAGCTGGGGGCACAGATACGCAGTATTTT
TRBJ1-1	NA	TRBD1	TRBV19	CASRATGGRDTEAFF	TGTGCCAGTAGGGCAACAGGGGGTCGGGACACTGAAGCTTTCTTT
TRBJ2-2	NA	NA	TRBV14	CASSQKRRGSGELFF	TGTGCCAGCAGCCAAAAGCGAAGGGGCTCCGGGGAGCTGTTTTTT
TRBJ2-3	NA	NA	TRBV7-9	CASRFRGAIDTQYF	TGTGCCAGCAGGTTCAGGGGGGCAATAGATACGCAGTATTTT
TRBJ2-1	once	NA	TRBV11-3	CASSSMVNNEQFF	TGTGCCAGCAGCTCTATGGTGAACAATGAGCAGTTCTTC
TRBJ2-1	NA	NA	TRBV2	CASSYDPTGAGEQFF	TGTGCCAGCAGTTATGATCCCACAGGAGCCGGTGAGCAGTTCTTC
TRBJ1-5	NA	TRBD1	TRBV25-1	CASSELGGFDDQPQHF	TGTGCCAGCAGTGAATTAGGGGGCTTTGATGATCAGCCCCAGCATTTT
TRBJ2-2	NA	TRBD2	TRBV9	CASSPRWAGDNTGELFF	TGTGCCAGCAGCCCGCGGTGGGCGGGAGATAACACCGGGGAGCTGTTTTTT